The T cell receptor (beta chain) described here comes from a study of Graves' ophthalmopathy and Graves' hyperthyroidism. The study's findings and limits: Most clonotypes expanded in thyroid above 0.001 frequency were present in blood too.

CDR3 length: 12 residues. Germline CDR1 is SGHTA and CDR2 is FQGNSA. Using RNA transcripts, the TCR beta CDR3 regions were amplified. HTBI-primed first-round RT-PCR preceded second-round multiplex PCR. MiXCR, applied by TCRdb to the multiplex PCR reads, yields one record per CDR3 protein. The table lists approximately 50,000 distinct CDR3 sequences, 50% to 65% of them singletons. In regard to this clonotype: Its antigen is still unknown. One junction end disagrees with the germline gene, perhaps due to a read error.

Sequencing was done on a sample of peripheral blood. This sequence joins TRBV7-2 and TRBJ2-1; possible D gene TRBD1, 6 bases. The TCR originated in an adult man with Graves' ophthalmopathy. In DNA form, the CDR3 reads TGTGCCTGCAGCTTAATAAGGGGGGAGCAGTTCTTC. Amino acids: CACSLIRGEQFF.